This T cell receptor beta chain was observed in a study of shared clonotypes between healthy human individuals. This table comes from immunoSEQ multiplex PCR, and its TCRdb copy is limited to in-frame clones, with some not included. This table holds some 2,100,000 clones, nearly 97% found once. Concerning this clone itself: The same CDR3 also results from other DNA sequences found in this sample.

Sequencing input: naive CD4+ T cells sorted from blood. Subset defined: CD45RA+ positively selected. This receptor was obtained from a man between 18 and 35 years old in good health.

The CDR3, as DNA: TGCGCCAGCAGCTTGTCGGGAACTGGAAACACCATATATTTT. It translates to CASSLSGTGNTIYF. The chain joins TRBV5-1 to TRBJ1-3; D ambiguous. Germline V lookup: CDR1 SGHRS, CDR2 YFSETQ. V shed 1 base and J shed 2 bases, with 7 bases lying between them. The CDR3 loop spans 14 amino acids.